The 26 T cell receptor beta chains presented below share a single source sample, sequenced in a study of T cells expressing NK-cell markers. From the 5' RACE reads, TCRdb lists one entry per CDR3 protein and no DNA. The specimen's table records roughly 160,000 distinct CDR3 sequences. Sequenced sample: blood T cells: a sorted CD56 or NKG2C T cell subset, CD4+ or CD8+ T cells, or bulk PBMC T cells (not recorded which). The receptors were gathered from a man aged 18 to 69 in good health.

This chain connects TRBV5-6 to TRBJ1-1; TCRdb's assignment of TRBD1 cannot be checked, as there is no DNA. The CDR3 covers 15 residues. Germline V CDR1 and CDR2: SGHDT, YYEEEE. CDR3 loop: CASSFFDSLNTEAFF.

This chain's CDR3 is CASSRAGRPAPKNIQYF. The chain uses TRBV27 and TRBJ2-4; the D gene TCRdb calls, TRBD2, cannot be checked with no DNA. Germline V CDR1 and CDR2: MNHEY, SMNVEV (reference sequence). The CDR3 runs 17 residues.

The chain carries TRBV6-1 and TRBJ1-5; TCRdb reports TRBD1, a call that lacks DNA to check it against. Germline CDR1 reads MNHNS; CDR2 reads SASEGT. This CDR3 comprises 17 residues. CDR3 sequence: CASSESLGGGGRQPQHF.

This chain links TRBV30 with TRBJ2-7. CDR1 is GTSNPN, CDR2 SVGIG, per germline (reference sequence). The CDR3 has 13 residues. The CDR3 protein is CAWSVPGPYEQYF.

This chain connects TRBV12-5 to TRBJ2-1; TCRdb names TRBD1, which stays unverified in the absence of DNA. Germline V lookup: CDR1 LGHNT, CDR2 FRNRAP. The CDR3 covers 16 residues. This chain's CDR3 is CASGLFRDTAWDEQFF.

The chain links TRBV7-2 to TRBJ2-1; as DNA is missing, the TRBD1 call by TCRdb cannot be tested. Per germline, CDR1 SGHTA and CDR2 FQGNSA. The length of the CDR3 is 14 residues. CDR3 region: CASSPQGMFGKQFF. Complete variable domain (other parts from reference TRBV7-2 and TRBJ2-1): GAGVSQSPSNKVTEKGKDVELRCDPISGHTALYWYRQSLGQGLEFLIYFQGNSAPDKSGLPSDRFSAERTGGSVSTLTIQRTQQEDSAVYLCASSPQGMFGKQFFGPGTRLTVL.

The rearrangement uses TRBV25-1 and TRBJ1-2; absent DNA, TCRdb's TRBD1 call cannot be checked. The CDR3 has 15 amino acids. Germline assignment: CDR1 MGHDK and CDR2 SYGVNS. The CDR3 spells CASSEWVDRGDGYTF.

This sequence joins TRBV5-6 and TRBJ1-5; lacking DNA, the TRBD1 call made by TCRdb goes unchecked. This CDR3 region has 13 residues. CDR1 and CDR2 (germline): SGHDT, YYEEEE. This CDR3 is CASSPGDNQPQHF.

The CDR3 spells CAWSVRGAGGRTDTQYF. V is TRBV30 and J is TRBJ2-3; without DNA, the TCRdb call of TRBD2 cannot be checked. Germline V gene lookup returns CDR1 GTSNPN and CDR2 SVGIG (reference sequence). The CDR3 runs to 17 residues.

V is TRBV20-1 and J is TRBJ2-7; TCRdb calls TRBD2, which cannot be checked without DNA. This CDR3 has 15 residues. Germline assignment: CDR1 DFQATT and CDR2 SNEGSKA (reference sequence). CDR3 sequence: CSARDIGGTDYEQYF.

The chain links TRBV29-1 to TRBJ1-2; TCRdb indicates TRBD1, and absent DNA this call remains unverified. The length of the CDR3 is 14 residues. Germline-derived CDR1 and CDR2 are SQVTM and ANQGSEA. The CDR3 reads CSVGTGFMNYGYTF. Full variable domain (missing parts from reference TRBV29-1 and TRBJ1-2): SAVISQKPSRDICQRGTSLTIQCQVDSQVTMMFWYRQQPGQSLTLIATANQGSEATYESGFVIDKFPISRPNLTFSTLTVSNMSPEDSSIYLCSVGTGFMNYGYTFGSGTRLTVV.

The chain is built from TRBV11-2 and TRBJ1-6; checking the TCRdb D call of TRBD1 is not possible without DNA. This CDR3 region has 14 residues. Per the germline V gene, CDR1 is SGHAT and CDR2 is FQNNGV. CDR3 residues: CASSGQGYNSPLHF.

The V and J genes are TRBV7-9 and TRBJ2-7; TCRdb returns TRBD1, unconfirmable since there is no DNA. Germline-derived CDR1 and CDR2 are SEHNR and FQNEAQ (reference sequence). This CDR3 has 12 amino acids. CDR3 in amino acids: CASRWGNYEQYF.

The chain recombines TRBV11-2 with TRBJ1-5. Germline V gene sequence: CDR1 SGHAT, CDR2 FQNNGV. This CDR3 is 15 amino acids long. CDR3 loop: CASSLSQGPNQPQHF.

The chain employs TRBV5-1 and TRBJ1-2. Germline CDR1 is SGHRS and CDR2 is YFSETQ. The CDR3 covers 16 residues. This chain's CDR3 is CASSSGLVFPNYGYTF.

The V and J genes are TRBV2 and TRBJ1-5; TCRdb reports TRBD1, a call that lacks DNA to check it against. The CDR3 runs 18 residues. Germline V gene data show CDR1 as SNHLY and CDR2 as FYNNEI. The CDR3 reads CASSVGQGNFNSAQPQHF.

The chain couples TRBV20-1 to TRBJ1-3. This CDR3 has 13 residues. The germline CDR1 and CDR2 sequences are DFQATT and SNEGSKA (reference sequence). This CDR3 is CSATQRSGNTIYF.

The V call is TRBV7-9, the J call TRBJ1-3; without DNA, the TCRdb call of TRBD1 cannot be checked. CDR3 length equals 17 residues. Germline values: CDR1 SEHNR, CDR2 FQNEAQ (reference sequence). CDR3 sequence reads: CASSPLTGGSSGNTIYF.

The chain employs TRBV12-3 or TRBV12-4 and TRBJ2-7; TCRdb selects TRBD1, and the lack of DNA leaves this call unchecked. The CDR3 runs 15 residues. The chain's CDR3 is CASSFRDRAYYEQYF.

The rearrangement joins TRBV27 to TRBJ1-6; TCRdb proposes TRBD1, but this gene call is untestable without DNA. CDR1 and CDR2 from the germline V gene are MNHEY and SMNVEV (reference sequence). The CDR3 loop spans 18 amino acids. CDR3 residues: CASSLYPPWTSYNSPLHF.

The V and J genes are TRBV30 and TRBJ1-6. CDR1 GTSNPN and CDR2 SVGIG come from the germline V gene (reference sequence). The CDR3 totals 13 residues. This CDR3 is CAWDTGGSSPLHF.

The J gene is TRBJ2-1, the V gene TRBV3-1; no DNA is available, so the TRBD2 call from TCRdb remains unchecked. The CDR3 contains 17 residues. CDR1 and CDR2 from the germline V gene are LGHDT and YNNKEL (reference sequence). The CDR3 protein is CASSQGTSGSSYNEQFF.

This chain uses TRBV2 with TRBJ2-5; checking the TCRdb D call of TRBD1 is not possible without DNA. Looked up from germline, CDR1 is SNHLY and CDR2 is FYNNEI. This CDR3 has 13 residues. CDR3 in amino acids: CATGTFGEETQYF.

The chain has TRBV11-2 and TRBJ2-7; TCRdb's assignment of TRBD1 cannot be checked, as there is no DNA. This CDR3 has 15 residues. Germline lookup yields CDR1 SGHAT and CDR2 FQNNGV. The CDR3 sequence: CASSIAPSSNYEQYF.

This chain joins TRBV27 and TRBJ2-1; TCRdb lists TRBD2, though no DNA is available to test this call. The CDR3 is 13 amino acids. Germline V CDR1 and CDR2: MNHEY, SMNVEV (reference sequence). CDR3 region: CASSPPGFVEQFF.

CDR3 loop: CASSLFNGGAWETQYF. The genes are TRBV27 and TRBJ2-5; TCRdb calls TRBD2, which cannot be checked without DNA. From germline, CDR1 is MNHEY and CDR2 SMNVEV (reference sequence). The CDR3 spans 16 residues.